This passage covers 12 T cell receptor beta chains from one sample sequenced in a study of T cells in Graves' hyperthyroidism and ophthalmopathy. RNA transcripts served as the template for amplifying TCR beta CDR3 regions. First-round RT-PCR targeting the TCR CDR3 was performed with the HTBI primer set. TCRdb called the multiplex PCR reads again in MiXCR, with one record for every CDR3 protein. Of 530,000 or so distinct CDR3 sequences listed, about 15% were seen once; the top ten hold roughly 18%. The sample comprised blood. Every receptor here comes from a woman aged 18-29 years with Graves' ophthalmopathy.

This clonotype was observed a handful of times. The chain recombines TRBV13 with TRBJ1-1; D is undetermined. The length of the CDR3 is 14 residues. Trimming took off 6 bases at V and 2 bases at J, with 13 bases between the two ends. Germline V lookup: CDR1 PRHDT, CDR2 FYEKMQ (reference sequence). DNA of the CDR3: TGTGCCAGCAGTCCCCGGTCGCTCAACACTGAAGCTTTCTTT. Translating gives CASSPRSLNTEAFF.

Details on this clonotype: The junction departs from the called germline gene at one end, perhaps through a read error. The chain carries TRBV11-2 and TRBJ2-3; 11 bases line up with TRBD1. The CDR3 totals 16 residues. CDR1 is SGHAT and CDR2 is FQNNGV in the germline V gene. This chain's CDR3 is CASSSGQGGNTDTQYF. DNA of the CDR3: TGCGCCAGCAGCTCGGGACAGGGGGGAAACACAGATACGCAGTATTTT.

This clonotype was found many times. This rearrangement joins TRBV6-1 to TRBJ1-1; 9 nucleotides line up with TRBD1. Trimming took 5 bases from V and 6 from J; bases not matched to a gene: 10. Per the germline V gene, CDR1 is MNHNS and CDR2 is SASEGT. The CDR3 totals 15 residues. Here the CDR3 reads CASSTTGGGSAEAFF. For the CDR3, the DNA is TGTGCCAGCAGTACAACAGGGGGCGGATCAGCTGAAGCTTTCTTT.

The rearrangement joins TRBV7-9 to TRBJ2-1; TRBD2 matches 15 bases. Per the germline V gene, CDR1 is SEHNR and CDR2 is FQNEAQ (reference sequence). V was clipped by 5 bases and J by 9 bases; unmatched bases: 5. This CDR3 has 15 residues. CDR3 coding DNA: TGTGCCAGCAGCCCCGGACTAGCGGGAGGGGTTGAGCAGTTCTTC. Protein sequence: CASSPGLAGGVEQFF.

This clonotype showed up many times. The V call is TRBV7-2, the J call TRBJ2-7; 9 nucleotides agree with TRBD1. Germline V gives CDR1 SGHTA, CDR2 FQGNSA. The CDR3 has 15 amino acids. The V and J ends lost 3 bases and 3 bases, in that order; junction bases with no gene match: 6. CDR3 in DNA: TGTGCCAGCAGCTTTACCCGGACAGGGGTCTACGAGCAGTACTTC. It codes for CASSFTRTGVYEQYF.

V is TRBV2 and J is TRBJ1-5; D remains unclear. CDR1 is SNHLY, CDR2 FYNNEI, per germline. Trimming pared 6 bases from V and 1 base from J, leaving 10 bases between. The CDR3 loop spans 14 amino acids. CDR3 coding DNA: TGTGCCAGCAGCGAACTCAGGAGCAATCAGCCCCAGCATTTT. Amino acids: CASSELRSNQPQHF.

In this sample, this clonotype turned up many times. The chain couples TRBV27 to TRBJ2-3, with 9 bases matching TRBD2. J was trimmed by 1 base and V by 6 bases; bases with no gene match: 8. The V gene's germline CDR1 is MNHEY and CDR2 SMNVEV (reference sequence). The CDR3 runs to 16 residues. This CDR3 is CASSLLAGEGTDTQYF. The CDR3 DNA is TGTGCCAGCAGCCTCTTAGCGGGAGAGGGCACAGATACGCAGTATTTT.

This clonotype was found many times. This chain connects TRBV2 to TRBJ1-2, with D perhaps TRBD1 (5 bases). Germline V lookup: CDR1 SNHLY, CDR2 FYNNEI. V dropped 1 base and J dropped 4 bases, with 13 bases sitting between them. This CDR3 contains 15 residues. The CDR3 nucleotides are TGTGCCAGCAGTGAAGTCGGTGGGGGTGGCTATGGCTACACCTTC. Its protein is CASSEVGGGGYGYTF.

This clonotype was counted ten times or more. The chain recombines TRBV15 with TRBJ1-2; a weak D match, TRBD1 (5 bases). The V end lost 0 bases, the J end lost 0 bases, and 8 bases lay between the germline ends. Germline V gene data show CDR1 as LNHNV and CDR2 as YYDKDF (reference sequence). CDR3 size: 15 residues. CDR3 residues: CATSREDSSNYGYTF. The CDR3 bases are TGTGCCACCAGCAGAGAAGACAGCTCTAACTATGGCTACACCTTC.

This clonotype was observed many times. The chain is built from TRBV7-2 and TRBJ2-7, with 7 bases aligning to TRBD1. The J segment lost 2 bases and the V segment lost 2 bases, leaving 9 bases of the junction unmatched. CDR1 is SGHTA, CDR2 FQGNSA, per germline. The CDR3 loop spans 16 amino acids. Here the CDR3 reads CASSLIPQGQTYEQYF. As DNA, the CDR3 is TGTGCCAGCAGCTTAATCCCACAGGGACAGACCTACGAGCAGTACTTC.

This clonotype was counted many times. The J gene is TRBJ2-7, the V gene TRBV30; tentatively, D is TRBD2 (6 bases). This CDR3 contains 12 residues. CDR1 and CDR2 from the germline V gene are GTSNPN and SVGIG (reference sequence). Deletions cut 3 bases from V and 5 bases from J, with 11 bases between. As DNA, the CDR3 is TGTGCCTGGAGGGCCAGGAGGGACGAGCAGTACTTC. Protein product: CAWRARRDEQYF. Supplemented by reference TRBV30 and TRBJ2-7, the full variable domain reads SQTIHQWPATLVQPVGSPLSLECTVEGTSNPNLYWYRQAAGRGLQLLFYSVGIGQISSEVPQNLSASRPQDRQFILSSKKLLLSDSGFYLCAWRARRDEQYFGPGTRLTVT.

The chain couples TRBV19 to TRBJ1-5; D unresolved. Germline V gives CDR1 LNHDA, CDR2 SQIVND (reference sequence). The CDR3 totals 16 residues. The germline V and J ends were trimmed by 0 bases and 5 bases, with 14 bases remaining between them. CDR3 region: CASSIEIGRRYQPQHF. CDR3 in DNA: TGTGCCAGTAGTATAGAAATCGGCAGGCGATATCAGCCCCAGCATTTT.